This T cell receptor (beta chain) was captured in a study of cytotoxic CD8 clonotypes in ibrutinib-treated CLL. General study results and limits: Baseline levels of clonality went above those of age-matched healthy donors and moved with circulating CD8+ T-cell counts.

As regards this clone: The antigen remains undetermined.

The CDR3 contains 17 residues. Trimming left V 0 bases short and J 1 base short, with 15 bases between. CDR1 and CDR2 from the germline V gene are SGHAT and FQNNGV. Generated by immunoSEQ multiplex PCR, the TCRdb table keeps only in-frame clones and is missing some. The sample comprises about 150,000 clones, about 78% of which are singletons, and about 4.7% rests with the top ten. This clonotype was obtained from a human donor with chronic lymphocytic leukemia. This sample comprised PBMCs, obtained after 24 months of ibrutinib treatment. The chain joins TRBV11-2 to TRBJ1-1; D gene unclear. CDR3 bases: TGTGCCAGCAGCTTAGACCGCACGGCCGGAGCGAACACTGAAGCTTTCTTT. The encoded protein is CASSLDRTAGANTEAFF.